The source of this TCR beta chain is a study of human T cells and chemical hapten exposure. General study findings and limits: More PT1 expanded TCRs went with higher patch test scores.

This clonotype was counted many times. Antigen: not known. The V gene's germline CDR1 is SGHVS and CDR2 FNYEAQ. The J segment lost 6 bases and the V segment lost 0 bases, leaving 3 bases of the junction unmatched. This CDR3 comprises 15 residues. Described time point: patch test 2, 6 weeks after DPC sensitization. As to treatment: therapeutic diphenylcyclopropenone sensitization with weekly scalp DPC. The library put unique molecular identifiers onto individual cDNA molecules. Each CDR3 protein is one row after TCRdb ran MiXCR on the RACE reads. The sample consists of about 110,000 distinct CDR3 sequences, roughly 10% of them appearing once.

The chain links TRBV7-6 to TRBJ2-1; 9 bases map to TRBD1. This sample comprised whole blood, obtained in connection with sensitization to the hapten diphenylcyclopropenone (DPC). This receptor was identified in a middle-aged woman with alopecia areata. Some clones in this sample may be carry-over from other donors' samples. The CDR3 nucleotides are TGTGCCAGCAGCTTAGCAGGGACAGGGTTCAATGAGCAGTTCTTC. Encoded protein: CASSLAGTGFNEQFF.